These T cell receptor beta chains were read from a single sample in a study of T cell repertoires in cytomegalovirus infection. No cognate antigen is known for these TCRs. TCRdb passed the reads through MiXCR, listing each CDR3 protein once. The sample lists approximately 910,000 distinct CDR3 sequences, around 31% occurring once. Specimen: cultured CD8+ T cells from PBMCs, collected from culture after CMV antigen stimulation. These receptors all come from a human donor in good health (CMV status not recorded). Some clones in this sample may be carry-over from other donors' samples. The CDR3 runs from the conserved cysteine through the conserved F or W.

CDR3aa | j_gene | v_gene
CASSPPSSFDTQYF | TRBJ2-3 | TRBV12-3/TRBV12-4
CASSPIIDRAARGGANVLTF | TRBJ2-6 | TRBV5-6
CASSNRGVGYGYTF | TRBJ1-2 | TRBV19
CATGGASGRDEKLFF | TRBJ1-4 | TRBV19
CVSSITGLALDEQYF | TRBJ2-7 | TRBV19
CAISEDPSGELFF | TRBJ2-2 | TRBV10-3
CAISEPQGAKNIQYF | TRBJ2-4 | TRBV10-3
CASSLDLGNRGEPFDRNQPQHF | TRBJ1-5 | TRBV7-8
CASSTLFRGAAEETQYF | TRBJ2-5 | TRBV28
CASHEGDYGYTF | TRBJ1-2 | TRBV6-2/TRBV6-3
CASSSIRGQVAKNIQYF | TRBJ2-4 | TRBV6-2/TRBV6-3
CASSSLGRESNEKLFF | TRBJ1-4 | TRBV7-8
CAISEGGLSQPQHF | TRBJ1-5 | TRBV10-3
CASGVVGEIQPQHF | TRBJ1-5 | TRBV2
CASSLGLAGSDTQYF | TRBJ2-3 | TRBV7-2
CASSFKSSHLGTDTQYF | TRBJ2-3 | TRBV7-9
CASSSDRGTSDTDTQYF | TRBJ2-3 | TRBV28
CASSQDRALNTEAFF | TRBJ1-1 | TRBV4-1
CASSYPLAGGPGEQFF | TRBJ2-1 | TRBV6-5
CASSLVVSSGAAKNIQYF | TRBJ2-4 | TRBV12-3/TRBV12-4
CASSESTGNEQFF | TRBJ2-1 | TRBV10-1
CASSFLTSGGPLDEQFF | TRBJ2-1 | TRBV12-3/TRBV12-4
CASSPNPPQVPKGNTIYF | TRBJ1-3 | TRBV7-9
CASSYRAEQPQHF | TRBJ1-5 | TRBV27
CASSPQASGGRGTQYF | TRBJ2-3 | TRBV7-2
CASSRPIGGSNQPQHF | TRBJ1-5 | TRBV5-8
CASSLISNGASYNEQFF | TRBJ2-1 | TRBV7-6
CASGRQGDYGYTF | TRBJ1-2 | TRBV9